The source of this TCR beta chain is a study of blood T cell repertoires in COVID-19. Whole-study context: The cDNA or gDNA used as material had been derived from T cells, B-cell-depleted T cells, or PBMCs.

The CDR3 runs to 13 residues. CDR1 and CDR2 (germline): MNHEY, SVGAGI. Trimming cost V 0 bases and J 6 bases, with 5 bases left between them. Original processing notes: Quantification of nucleated cells was approximated via reference gene primer amplification. This table comes from immunoSEQ multiplex PCR, and its TCRdb copy is limited to in-frame clones, with some not included. V, J and clone size are those of that table, while D and trimming were read from the DNA. The sample contains 30,000 to 40,000 clones, around 80% of which appear only once. Sequencing was done on a sample of peripheral blood. This receptor was identified in a man older than 75 with active or convalescent COVID-19. The chain couples TRBV6-5 to TRBJ1-4; possibly TRBD1 for D (5 bases). The DNA of the CDR3 is TGTGCCAGCAGTTACTCGACAGATGAAAAACTGTTTTTT. It encodes CASSYSTDEKLFF.